This TCR beta chain stems from a study of blood T cell repertoires in COVID-19. Study details: In each case, the material was cDNA or gDNA derived from T cells, B-cell-depleted T cells, or PBMCs.

Germline V CDR1 and CDR2: SEHNR, FQNEAQ (reference sequence). This CDR3 contains 12 residues. V lost 6 bases and J lost 13, with 13 bases in between. Authors' methods: Amplification from reference gene primers served as the basis for estimated nucleated cell counts. TCRdb's copy holds only in-frame clones and misses some; the assay was immunoSEQ multiplex PCR. V, J and clone size reflect that table, while D and trimming were determined from the DNA. The sample has tens of thousands of clones, nearly 85% seen once. The sample consisted of peripheral blood. The genes are TRBV7-9 and TRBJ1-6; D gene unclear. This receptor was identified in a man aged 35 to 55 with acute or convalescent COVID-19. The CDR3 region has the DNA TGTGCCAGCAGTTTCCTTAGGAGTCCCCTCCACTTT. It is translated as CASSFLRSPLHF.